This TCR beta chain emerged from a study of regulatory T cells in long-lasting Graves disease. Time point indicated: newly diagnosed GD, antithyroid drugs for less than 3 months. PBMC RNA served as the TCR library source. In regard to this clonotype: What it recognizes is unknown.

Study conclusions and caveats: Peripheral blood, not thyroid tissue, was the sole material studied.

Construction of TCR beta libraries relied on iRepertoire HTBI primers and on Arm-PCR targeting CDR3 regions. TCRdb recomputed calls from the multiplex PCR reads with MiXCR, one row per CDR3 protein. The table has about 430,000 distinct CDR3 sequences, approximately 15% seen once. CDR1 and CDR2 (germline): GTSNPN, SVGIG (reference sequence). This CDR3 is built from 13 residues. V trimming: 4 bases; J trimming: 7 bases; junction bases outside the gene matches: 1. This sample was shared with a second study, whose subject was T cells in Graves' hyperthyroidism and ophthalmopathy.

The material was peripheral blood mononuclear cells (PBMCs), obtained at new diagnosis, from a patient treated with antithyroid drugs. This chain uses TRBV30 with TRBJ1-6; 10 bases fit TRBD1. This TCR was sampled from a woman in her 40s with Graves disease. For the CDR3, the DNA is TGTGCCTGGACGGGACAGGGGAATTCACCCCTCCACTTT. It translates to CAWTGQGNSPLHF.